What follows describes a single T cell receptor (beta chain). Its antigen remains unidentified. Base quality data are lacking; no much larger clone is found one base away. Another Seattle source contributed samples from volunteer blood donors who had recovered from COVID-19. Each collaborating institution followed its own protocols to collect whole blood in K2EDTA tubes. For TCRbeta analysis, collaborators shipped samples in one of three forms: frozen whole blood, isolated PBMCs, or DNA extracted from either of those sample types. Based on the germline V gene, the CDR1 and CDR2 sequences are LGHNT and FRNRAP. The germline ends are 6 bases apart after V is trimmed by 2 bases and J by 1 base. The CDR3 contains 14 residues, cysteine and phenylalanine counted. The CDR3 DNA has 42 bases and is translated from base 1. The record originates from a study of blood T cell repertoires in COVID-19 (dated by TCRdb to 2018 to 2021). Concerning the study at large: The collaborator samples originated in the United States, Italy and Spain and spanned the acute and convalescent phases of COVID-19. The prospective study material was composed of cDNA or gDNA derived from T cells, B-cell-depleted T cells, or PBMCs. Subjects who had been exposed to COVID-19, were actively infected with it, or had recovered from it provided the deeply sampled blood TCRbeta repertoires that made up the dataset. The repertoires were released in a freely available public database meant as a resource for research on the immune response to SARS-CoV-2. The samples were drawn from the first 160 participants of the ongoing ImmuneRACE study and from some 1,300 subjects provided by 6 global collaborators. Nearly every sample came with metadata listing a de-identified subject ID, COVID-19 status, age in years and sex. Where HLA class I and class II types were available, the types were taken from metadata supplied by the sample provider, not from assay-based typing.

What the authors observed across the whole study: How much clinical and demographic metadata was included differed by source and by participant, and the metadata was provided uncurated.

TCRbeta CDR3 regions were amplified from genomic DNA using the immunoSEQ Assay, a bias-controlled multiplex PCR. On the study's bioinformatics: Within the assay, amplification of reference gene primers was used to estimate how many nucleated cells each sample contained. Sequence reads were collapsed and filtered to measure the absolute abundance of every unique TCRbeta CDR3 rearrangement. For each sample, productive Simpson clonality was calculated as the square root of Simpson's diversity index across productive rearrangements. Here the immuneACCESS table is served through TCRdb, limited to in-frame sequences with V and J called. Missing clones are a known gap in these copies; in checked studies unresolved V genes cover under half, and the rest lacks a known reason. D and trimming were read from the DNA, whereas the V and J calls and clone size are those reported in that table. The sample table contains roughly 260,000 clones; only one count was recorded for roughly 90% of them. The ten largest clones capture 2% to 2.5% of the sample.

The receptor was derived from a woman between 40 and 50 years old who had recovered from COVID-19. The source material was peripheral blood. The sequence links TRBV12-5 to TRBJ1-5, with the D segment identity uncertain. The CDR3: CASGLYESNQPQHF. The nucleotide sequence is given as TGTGCTAGTGGTTTGTACGAGAGCAATCAGCCCCAGCATTTT.